Described below is a single TCR beta chain sequence and its context. The antigen is undetermined. The sample is drawn from a study of prognosis after radiotherapy for stage I lung cancer. Study-wide context: The non-small cell lung cancer patients were all regarded as unsuitable for surgery on medical grounds. The patient group consisted of some twelve men and over five women whose ages spanned about 50 to 95, median approximately 70 years.

Two rounds of multiplex PCR amplified TCR beta CDR3 from genomic DNA. Round one of PCR was performed, and it used primers specific to each TRBV and TRBJ gene. TCRdb fed the multiplex PCR reads into MiXCR, producing one record per CDR3 protein. The profile shows 30,000 to 40,000 distinct CDR3 sequences, about 32% of them singletons. Study-wide findings and caveats: Lower values of Shannon entropy after stereotactic body radiation therapy were seen in patients who developed distant metastases.

CDR1 and CDR2 (germline): LGHDT, YNNKEL (reference sequence). The length of the CDR3 is 13 residues. Deletions cut 4 bases from V and 1 base from J, with 6 bases between. This receptor was obtained from a donor at least 50 years old with non-small cell lung cancer. The input for sequencing was PBMCs, taken before or after stereotactic body radiation therapy (not recorded which). This chain links TRBV3-1 with TRBJ2-3; unclear D gene. In nucleotides, the CDR3 is TGTGCCAGCAGCCCTCCGGGCACAGATACGCAGTATTTT. This sequence encodes CASSPPGTDTQYF.